This is a list of T cell receptor beta chains from one sample in a study of blood T cell repertoires in COVID-19. Clones were sequenced by immunoSEQ multiplex PCR, and TCRdb holds only the in-frame ones, with some missing. The sample records under 95,000 clones, around 80% being singletons. Specimen: peripheral blood. Receptor source: a woman aged 80 or older with acute or convalescent COVID-19. Each CDR3 is given with its conserved first and last residue. D genes are given only for firm matches. Part of the rows lack a size; the others show once, few, many or a class for expanded clones.

J | D | V | size | CDR3 | DNA
TRBJ2-7 | TRBD1 | TRBV4-1 | . | CASSWTGGESYEQYF | TGCGCCAGCAGCTGGACAGGGGGCGAGTCCTACGAGCAGTACTTC
TRBJ1-6 | TRBD1 | TRBV3-1/TRBV3-2 | . | CASSQEGAGGNSPLHF | TGTGCCAGCAGCCAAGAGGGGGCAGGGGGGAATTCACCCCTCCACTTT
TRBJ2-7 | TRBD2 | TRBV19 | many | CASSWTSGAYEQYF | TGTGCCAGTAGTTGGACTAGCGGGGCTTACGAGCAGTACTTC
TRBJ2-5 | TRBD1 | TRBV7-2 | . | CASSPRQGGGETQYF | TGTGCCAGCAGCCCCAGACAGGGGGGGGGAGAGACCCAGTACTTC
TRBJ2-5 | . | TRBV7-2 | . | CASRGGGQETQYF | TGTGCCAGCAGGGGGGGTGGACAAGAGACCCAGTACTTC
TRBJ2-5 | TRBD1 | TRBV7-9 | . | CASSFRTGLFQGTQYF | TGTGCCAGCAGCTTCCGGACAGGTCTCTTCCAAGGGACCCAGTACTTC
TRBJ1-2 | . | TRBV6-2/TRBV6-3 | once | CASSYTRGGPNYGYTF | TGTGCCAGCAGTTACACCCGAGGGGGACCCAACTATGGCTACACCTTC
TRBJ2-1 | TRBD2 | TRBV7-8 | . | CASSLTSGRTYNEQFF | TGTGCCAGCAGCTTGACTAGCGGGAGGACCTACAATGAGCAGTTCTTC
TRBJ1-2 | . | TRBV19 | . | CASSTQPPTEPGYGYTF | TGTGCCAGTAGTACCCAACCACCGACTGAGCCGGGGTATGGCTACACCTTC
TRBJ2-7 | . | TRBV10-3 | once | CATGEWEYYEQYF | TGTGCTACGGGGGAGTGGGAGTATTACGAGCAGTACTTC
TRBJ2-3 | TRBD2 | TRBV5-8 | . | CASSLTTGRTSGRIGDTQYF | TGTGCCAGCAGCTTAACGACAGGGAGGACTAGCGGGAGAATAGGAGATACGCAGTATTTT
TRBJ1-4 | . | TRBV24-1 | . | CATNPPGARGGEKLFF | TGTGCCACCAATCCCCCGGGGGCCAGGGGAGGGGAAAAACTGTTTTTT
TRBJ2-4 | TRBD2 | TRBV24-1 | . | CATSTSGRNIQYF | TGTGCCACCAGTACTAGCGGGAGGAACATTCAGTACTTC
TRBJ2-5 | . | TRBV3-1/TRBV3-2 | . | CASSHAKGLGVETQYF | TGTGCCAGCAGCCACGCCAAAGGTTTAGGGGTGGAGACCCAGTACTTC
TRBJ1-5 | TRBD1 | TRBV7-2 | . | CASSTDRDSNQPQHF | TGTGCCAGCAGCACCGACAGGGATAGCAATCAGCCCCAGCATTTT
TRBJ2-2 | . | TRBV28 | many | CASSYRNTGELFF | TGTGCCAGCAGTTATCGGAACACCGGGGAGCTGTTTTTT
TRBJ2-7 | TRBD2 | TRBV10-1 | . | CASSGPGTSGRSYEQYF | TGCGCCAGCAGTGGTCCCGGGACTAGCGGGAGGTCCTACGAGCAGTACTTC
TRBJ2-3 | TRBD2 | TRBV7-2 | many | CASSLEKTSASTDTQYF | TGTGCCAGCAGCTTAGAAAAGACTAGCGCTAGCACAGATACGCAGTATTTT
TRBJ1-4 | TRBD1 | TRBV28 | . | CASSPPLLGTGSEKLFF | TGTGCCAGCAGTCCACCCTTGCTCGGGACAGGGAGTGAAAAACTGTTTTTT
TRBJ2-5 | TRBD1 | TRBV28 | . | CASSSGQAHQETQYF | TGTGCCAGCAGTTCAGGACAGGCCCACCAAGAGACCCAGTACTTC
TRBJ2-7 | TRBD1 | TRBV11-2 | few | CASSSTGNYEQYF | TGTGCCAGCAGCTCGACAGGGAACTACGAGCAGTACTTC
TRBJ2-1 | TRBD1 | TRBV5-6 | . | CASSYPFDRAWDNEQFF | TGTGCCAGCAGCTACCCCTTTGACAGGGCTTGGGACAATGAGCAGTTCTTC
TRBJ1-5 | . | TRBV2 | . | CASGQGQGQPQHF | TGTGCCAGCGGCCAGGGCCAAGGTCAGCCCCAGCATTTT
TRBJ2-3 | TRBD2 | TRBV3-1/TRBV3-2 | . | CASSHLAGGTDTQYF | TGTGCCAGCAGCCATCTAGCGGGGGGCACAGATACGCAGTATTTT
TRBJ1-1 | TRBD1 | TRBV12-3/TRBV12-4 | . | CASSSRQGAAFF | TGTGCCAGCAGTTCCCGACAGGGGGCGGCTTTCTTT
TRBJ1-5 | TRBD1 | TRBV28 | few | CASSSQGGWSQPQHF | TGTGCCAGCAGTTCGCAGGGGGGATGGAGTCAGCCCCAGCATTTT
TRBJ1-5 | TRBD1 | TRBV18 | . | CASSPSTGINQPQHF | TGTGCCAGCTCGCCTTCGACAGGGATCAATCAGCCCCAGCATTTT
TRBJ2-7 | . | TRBV7-9 | . | CASSLAGVLSYEQYF | TGTGCCAGCAGCTTAGCGGGAGTGCTCTCCTACGAGCAGTACTTC
TRBJ2-5 | TRBD2 | TRBV11-3 | . | CASSIGTSRETQYF | TGTGCCAGCAGCATCGGGACTAGCCGCGAGACCCAGTACTTC
TRBJ1-5 | TRBD1 | TRBV24-1 | . | CATSDRDRGSNQPQHF | TGTGCCACCAGTGATAGGGACAGGGGAAGCAATCAGCCCCAGCATTTT
TRBJ2-1 | . | TRBV3-1/TRBV3-2 | . | CASSQAGSEHNEQFF | TGTGCCAGCAGCCAAGCCGGGAGTGAACACAATGAGCAGTTCTTC
TRBJ1-4 | . | TRBV28 | once | CASSIPTRGYGEKLFF | TGTGCCAGCAGTATACCAACCAGGGGTTATGGTGAAAAACTGTTTTTT
TRBJ1-1 | TRBD1 | TRBV27 | . | CASSFVGTGNTEAFF | TGTGCCAGCAGTTTTGTGGGGACAGGGAACACTGAAGCTTTCTTT
TRBJ2-1 | . | TRBV25-1 | . | CASSEGVSGVKGEQFF | TGTGCCAGCAGTGAGGGGGTCTCGGGGGTTAAAGGTGAGCAGTTCTTC
TRBJ2-2 | TRBD2 | TRBV6-2/TRBV6-3 | . | CASSYSPGLADTGELFF | TGTGCCAGCAGTTACTCCCCGGGACTAGCGGACACCGGGGAGCTGTTTTTT
TRBJ2-3 | TRBD2 | TRBV7-2 | once | CASSLAQGLALRADTQYF | TGTGCCAGCAGCTTAGCTCAGGGACTAGCGCTTAGGGCAGATACGCAGTATTTT
TRBJ2-5 | TRBD1 | TRBV7-9 | once | CASSLVTGLSKETQYF | TGTGCCAGCAGCTTAGTGACAGGGCTATCCAAAGAGACCCAGTACTTC
TRBJ2-2 | TRBD2 | TRBV7-9 | . | CASSRGLAGGTGELFF | TGTGCCAGCAGCCGAGGACTAGCGGGAGGGACCGGGGAGCTGTTTTTT
TRBJ2-5 | TRBD1 | TRBV27 | . | CASSRQGKETQYF | TGTGCCAGCAGTCGACAGGGGAAAGAGACCCAGTACTTC
TRBJ2-3 | TRBD2 | TRBV7-6 | . | CASSPLAGITDTQYF | TGTGCCAGCAGCCCACTAGCGGGTATTACAGATACGCAGTATTTT
TRBJ2-1 | . | TRBV6-2/TRBV6-3 | . | CASSYVLNNEQFF | TGTGCCAGCAGTTACGTACTAAACAATGAGCAGTTCTTC
TRBJ1-5 | TRBD1 | TRBV24-1 | once | CATRGTQGDQPQHF | TGTGCCACCAGGGGGACACAGGGGGATCAGCCCCAGCATTTT
TRBJ1-5 | TRBD1 | TRBV28 | . | CASSTGAYSNQPQHF | TGTGCCAGCAGTACAGGGGCCTATAGCAATCAGCCCCAGCATTTT
TRBJ2-2 | TRBD1 | TRBV27 | . | CASRSGTGGLSGSNTGELFF | TGTGCCAGCAGGTCCGGGACAGGGGGCCTTAGCGGGTCCAACACCGGGGAGCTGTTTTTT
TRBJ2-4 | TRBD1 | TRBV28 | . | CASSTPGQVLAIQYF | TGTGCCAGCAGTACCCCGGGACAGGTGCTTGCCATTCAGTACTTC
TRBJ2-7 | . | TRBV5-1 | . | CASSLGAFDEQYF | TGCGCCAGCAGCTTAGGAGCGTTCGACGAGCAGTACTTC
TRBJ2-7 | . | TRBV4-1 | . | CASSQDSEERTDIFPFRYEQYF | TGCGCCAGCAGCCAAGATTCGGAGGAACGGACAGACATTTTCCCTTTCCGGTACGAGCAGTACTTC
TRBJ2-1 | TRBD2 | TRBV11-3 | . | CASSELAGVRVEQFF | TGTGCCAGCAGCGAACTAGCGGGAGTTAGGGTAGAGCAGTTCTTC
TRBJ2-5 | . | TRBV24-1 | . | CATSDFKQGQETQYF | TGTGCCACCAGTGATTTTAAACAGGGACAAGAGACCCAGTACTTC
TRBJ2-7 | TRBD2 | TRBV7-8 | . | CASSLGRGGYEQYF | TGTGCCAGCAGCTTAGGTCGGGGGGGCTACGAGCAGTACTTC
TRBJ2-3 | TRBD1 | TRBV24-1 | . | CATSDSGTGRKVDTQYF | TGTGCCACCAGTGATTCCGGGACAGGGAGAAAGGTAGATACGCAGTATTTT
TRBJ2-5 | . | TRBV7-2 | . | CASSFSQGGETQYF | TGTGCCAGCAGCTTTAGTCAGGGGGGAGAGACCCAGTACTTC
TRBJ1-2 | . | TRBV10-3 | . | CATLAQGFFGYTF | TGTGCCACCCTAGCACAGGGATTTTTCGGCTACACCTTC
TRBJ1-4 | . | TRBV3-1/TRBV3-2 | . | CASSRGGSTNEKLFF | TGTGCCAGCAGCCGGGGGGGTTCAACTAATGAAAAACTGTTTTTT
TRBJ1-1 | TRBD1 | TRBV5-1 | few | CASSTGQARNTEAFF | TGCGCCAGCAGCACGGGACAGGCTAGGAACACTGAAGCTTTCTTT
TRBJ2-1 | . | TRBV15 | . | CATSREVVKGYNEQFF | TGTGCCACCAGCAGAGAAGTCGTGAAGGGGTACAATGAGCAGTTCTTC
TRBJ2-3 | . | TRBV3-1/TRBV3-2 | . | CASSQGVGGTGDTQYF | TGTGCCAGCAGCCAAGGAGTTGGGGGGACTGGGGATACGCAGTATTTT
TRBJ2-3 | . | TRBV18 | . | CASSISGQDTQYF | TGTGCCAGCTCAATCAGCGGGCAGGATACGCAGTATTTT
TRBJ2-3 | TRBD2 | TRBV10-2 | . | CASSEPKTSGRADTQYF | TGCGCCAGCAGTGAGCCCAAGACTAGCGGGAGGGCAGATACGCAGTATTTT
TRBJ2-7 | . | TRBV6-2/TRBV6-3 | few | CASSAPQRSLYEQYF | TGTGCCAGCAGTGCGCCCCAGCGGAGCCTCTACGAGCAGTACTTC